Listed below are T cell receptor beta chains from one sample, sequenced in a study of shared clonotypes between healthy human individuals. The protocol was immunoSEQ multiplex PCR, while the TCRdb copy is restricted to in-frame clones and leaves out a portion. The repertoire includes some 360,000 clones, less than 75% of them detected once, and 8% to 13% sits in the top ten. Material: memory CD4+ T cells sorted from blood. The receptors here all came from a man aged 25 to 40 in good health. Each CDR3 is given with its conserved first and last residue. Each record gives: clone size, J gene, V gene, CDR3 protein. Part of the rows lack a size; the others show once, few, many or a class for expanded clones.

once TRBJ2-3 TRBV5-1 CASSLPLSGGTQYF
- TRBJ2-3 TRBV5-1 CASSSGQGLNTDTQYF
- TRBJ2-7 TRBV2 CASSVSRAAHYHF
few TRBJ2-7 TRBV18 CASSPNLYEQYF
- TRBJ2-1 TRBV29-1 CSVVLASSYNEQFF
- TRBJ2-5 TRBV18 CASSPPSSLETQYF
- TRBJ2-7 TRBV10-3 CAIGGLAGAPSYEQYF
- TRBJ2-1 TRBV28 CASSFPLSLRGSYNEQFF
- TRBJ2-2 TRBV5-1 CASSLVLRQGANTGELFF
- TRBJ2-7 TRBV28 CASSPYRVDEQYF
- TRBJ2-2 TRBV18 CASSAPTTGARRNTGELFF
- TRBJ2-3 TRBV7-6 CASSLWGAGGRTDTQYF
- TRBJ1-5 TRBV4-2 CASSLGVASPQHF
- TRBJ2-1 TRBV7-2 CASSRREGYGEQFF
- TRBJ2-1 TRBV6-6 CASSYSRDEQFF
- TRBJ2-1 TRBV15 CATSRGRTGLAGGDEQFF
- TRBJ2-1 TRBV27 CASSLTGRNSYNEQFF
- TRBJ2-1 TRBV6-6 CASSVPSTPYNEQFF
- TRBJ2-1 TRBV29-1 CSVEPSGTYNEQFF
- TRBJ2-5 TRBV9 CASSVAFGDFQETQYF
- TRBJ2-3 TRBV12-5 CASGDRASTDTQYF
few TRBJ2-2 TRBV29-1 CSVEYRGGVHTGELFF